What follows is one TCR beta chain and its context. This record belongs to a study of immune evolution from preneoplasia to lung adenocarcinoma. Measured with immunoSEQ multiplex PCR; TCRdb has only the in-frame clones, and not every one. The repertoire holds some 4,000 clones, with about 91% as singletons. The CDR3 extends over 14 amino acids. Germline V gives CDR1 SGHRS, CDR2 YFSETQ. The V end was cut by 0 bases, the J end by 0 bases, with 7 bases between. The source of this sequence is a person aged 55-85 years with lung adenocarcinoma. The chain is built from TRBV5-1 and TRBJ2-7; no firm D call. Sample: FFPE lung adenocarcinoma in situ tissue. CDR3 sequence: CASSLAGLSYEQYF. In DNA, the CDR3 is TGCGCCAGCAGCTTGGCAGGCCTCTCCTACGAGCAGTACTTC. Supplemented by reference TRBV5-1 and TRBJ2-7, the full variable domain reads KAGVTQTPRYLIKTRGQQVTLSCSPISGHRSVSWYQQTPGQGLQFLFEYFSETQRNKGNFPGRFSGRQFSNSRSEMNVSTLELGDSALYLCASSLAGLSYEQYFGPGTRLTVT.